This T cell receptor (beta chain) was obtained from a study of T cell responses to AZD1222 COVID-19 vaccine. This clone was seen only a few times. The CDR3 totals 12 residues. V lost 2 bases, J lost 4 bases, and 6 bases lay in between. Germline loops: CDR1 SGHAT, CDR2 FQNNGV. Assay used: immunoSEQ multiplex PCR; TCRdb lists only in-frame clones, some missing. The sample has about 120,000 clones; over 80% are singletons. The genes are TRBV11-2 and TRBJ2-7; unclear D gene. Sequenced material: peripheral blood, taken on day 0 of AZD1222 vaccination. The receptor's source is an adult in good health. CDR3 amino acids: CASSLLQYEQYF. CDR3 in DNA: TGTGCCAGCAGCTTACTACAGTACGAGCAGTACTTC.